The rows below give T cell receptor beta chains drawn from one sample of a study of T cell responses to AZD1222 COVID-19 vaccine. TCRdb keeps only in-frame clones here, not all; method: immunoSEQ multiplex PCR. Here the sample spans approximately 150,000 clones, about nine tenths being singletons. This sample comprised peripheral blood, obtained on day 0 of AZD1222 vaccination. All receptors derive from an adult in good health. Each CDR3 is given with its conserved first and last residue. Each record gives: V gene, clone size, D gene, J gene, CDR3 DNA, CDR3 protein. The D gene is left open where the match is weak. Some rows have no size entry. The others give once, few or many, or a class for an expanded clone.

v_gene: TRBV14; abundance: .; d_gene: TRBD2; j_gene: TRBJ2-5; CDR3nt: TGTGCCAGCAGCCAAGTTGGGGGACTAGCGGTTAACAAGTACTTC; CDR3aa: CASSQVGGLAVNKYF
v_gene: TRBV27; abundance: once; d_gene: TRBD1; j_gene: TRBJ1-6; CDR3nt: TGTGCCAGCAGGATACAGGGGGTAGTGGTGAATTCACCCCTCCACTTT; CDR3aa: CASRIQGVVVNSPLHF
v_gene: TRBV19; abundance: .; d_gene: TRBD1; j_gene: TRBJ1-1; CDR3nt: TGTGCCAGTAACCCGACAGGGGGTAGATGGGTGAACACTGAAGCTTTCTTT; CDR3aa: CASNPTGGRWVNTEAFF
v_gene: TRBV27; abundance: .; d_gene: .; j_gene: TRBJ2-5; CDR3nt: TGTGCCAGCAGTCCCACCCGGTTGCAAGAGACCCAGTACTTC; CDR3aa: CASSPTRLQETQYF
v_gene: TRBV6-5; abundance: .; d_gene: .; j_gene: TRBJ1-5; CDR3nt: TGTGCCAGCAGTCGGGACTTAAATAGCAATCAGCCCCAGCATTTT; CDR3aa: CASSRDLNSNQPQHF
v_gene: TRBV7-2; abundance: .; d_gene: .; j_gene: TRBJ2-7; CDR3nt: TGTGCCAGCAGCCCTAGGGGGGGAGGCCCCTACGAGCAGTACTTC; CDR3aa: CASSPRGGGPYEQYF
v_gene: TRBV6-5; abundance: .; d_gene: .; j_gene: TRBJ2-7; CDR3nt: TGTGCCAGCAGTTACTCGATTGGGGTCGAGCAGTACTTC; CDR3aa: CASSYSIGVEQYF
v_gene: TRBV18; abundance: .; d_gene: TRBD1; j_gene: TRBJ1-2; CDR3nt: TGTGCCAGCTCAAGACAGGGGGAAAACTATGGCTACACCTTC; CDR3aa: CASSRQGENYGYTF
v_gene: TRBV2; abundance: once; d_gene: .; j_gene: TRBJ1-2; CDR3nt: TGTACCAGCCTGGGGAACTATGGCTACACCTTC; CDR3aa: CTSLGNYGYTF
v_gene: TRBV4-2; abundance: .; d_gene: .; j_gene: TRBJ1-2; CDR3nt: TGTGCCAGCAGGCCACAAGGGAGTACGAACTATGGCTACACCTTC; CDR3aa: CASRPQGSTNYGYTF
v_gene: TRBV7-8; abundance: once; d_gene: .; j_gene: TRBJ2-6; CDR3nt: TGTGCCAGCAGCTTAGTGGGTGACTCTGGGGCCAACGTCCTGACTTTC; CDR3aa: CASSLVGDSGANVLTF
v_gene: TRBV6-2/TRBV6-3; abundance: .; d_gene: TRBD1; j_gene: TRBJ2-1; CDR3nt: TGTGCCAGCAGTTTTATCCCCGACAGGGGAGTAGGGAATGAGCAGTTCTTC; CDR3aa: CASSFIPDRGVGNEQFF
v_gene: TRBV19; abundance: .; d_gene: .; j_gene: TRBJ1-4; CDR3nt: TGTGCCAGTAACGAGGGATTAGCAACTAATGAAAAACTGTTTTTT; CDR3aa: CASNEGLATNEKLFF
v_gene: TRBV3-1/TRBV3-2; abundance: once; d_gene: TRBD2; j_gene: TRBJ2-1; CDR3nt: TGTGCCAGCAGCCCCCACGCGGGGGGGTCCTACAATGAGCAGTTCTTC; CDR3aa: CASSPHAGGSYNEQFF
v_gene: TRBV27; abundance: .; d_gene: TRBD2; j_gene: TRBJ2-3; CDR3nt: TGTGCCAGCAGTTTATCCGCACCTGGACTAGCGGGGGGGCCTAGCACAGATACGCAGTATTTT; CDR3aa: CASSLSAPGLAGGPSTDTQYF
v_gene: TRBV2; abundance: .; d_gene: TRBD1; j_gene: TRBJ2-7; CDR3nt: TGTGCCAGCAGTGGGGGACAGTTATACGAGCAGTACTTC; CDR3aa: CASSGGQLYEQYF
v_gene: TRBV27; abundance: .; d_gene: TRBD1; j_gene: TRBJ1-5; CDR3nt: TGTGCCAGCAGAAGTCAGGGGGGGGGATCTCAGCCCCAGCATTTT; CDR3aa: CASRSQGGGSQPQHF
v_gene: TRBV28; abundance: .; d_gene: TRBD2; j_gene: TRBJ2-7; CDR3nt: TGTGCCAGCAGTTTAGAGACTAGCGGGGGGTACTCCTACGAGCAGTACTTC; CDR3aa: CASSLETSGGYSYEQYF
v_gene: TRBV5-1; abundance: .; d_gene: TRBD2; j_gene: TRBJ2-3; CDR3nt: TGCGCCAGCAGACCGTTGGAGCGGGGGCCTTACACAGATACGCAGTATTTT; CDR3aa: CASRPLERGPYTDTQYF
v_gene: TRBV6-5; abundance: once; d_gene: TRBD1; j_gene: TRBJ2-1; CDR3nt: TGTGCCAGTAGTTCCCGTGGGACAGACAATGAGCAGTTCTTC; CDR3aa: CASSSRGTDNEQFF
v_gene: TRBV5-1; abundance: .; d_gene: TRBD2; j_gene: TRBJ2-3; CDR3nt: TGCGCCAGCAGCTCGGCGGGGGGCCAGGGAGATACGCAGTATTTT; CDR3aa: CASSSAGGQGDTQYF
v_gene: TRBV6-1; abundance: .; d_gene: .; j_gene: TRBJ1-2; CDR3nt: TGTGCCAGCAGTGAATTGGGTGGTGATAACTATGGCTACACCTTC; CDR3aa: CASSELGGDNYGYTF
v_gene: TRBV24-1; abundance: .; d_gene: TRBD2; j_gene: TRBJ2-3; CDR3nt: TGTGCCACCAGTGATCTAGGGGAGGTAGCGGGAGCTAGCACAGATACGCAGTATTTT; CDR3aa: CATSDLGEVAGASTDTQYF